This T cell receptor (beta chain) was identified in a study of CD8+CD57+ T cells in acquired aplastic anemia. Study background: Mean yield of DNA from sorted CD4+ and CD8+ cells was 3 to 3.5 ug.

Only patients with CD8+CD57+ cell expansion on flow cytometry were chosen for sequencing. The CDR3 has 17 residues. Germline assignment: CDR1 SSHAT and CDR2 FNYEAQ (reference sequence). The template used for profiling TCR beta VDJ and CDR3 was genomic DNA. TCRdb called the reads again in MiXCR, with one record for every CDR3 protein. Found here are some 180,000 distinct CDR3 sequences, more than 60% of them singletons; the top ten hold about 39%. As regards this clonotype: The junction shows a germline mismatch at one end, possibly a read error.

The sequenced sample was sorted CD4+, CD8+, or CD8+CD57+ T cells (not recorded which) from PBMCs. The rearrangement uses TRBV7-7 and TRBJ1-1; 9 bases align to TRBD1. The sequence derives from a human donor with aplastic anemia. The CDR3 region has the DNA TGTGCTAGCAGCTTGAGGGACAGGGATGCTAAACAAGATGAAGCTTTCTTT. Amino acid sequence: CASSLRDRDAKQDEAFF.